This T cell receptor beta chain comes out of a study of T cell responses to AZD1222 COVID-19 vaccine. Points on this clone: Its antigen is as yet unknown.

Trimming took 2 bases from V and 7 from J, leaving 6 bases between them. CDR3 length: 12 residues. Germline V gene sequence: CDR1 MDHEN, CDR2 SYDVKM. Generated by immunoSEQ multiplex PCR, the TCRdb table keeps only in-frame clones and is missing some. The top ten clones hold over 6.5% of a sample with over 85,000 clones, roughly 89% of them seen once. Study-wide results and caveats: Only a handful of AZD1222 recipients, more than five in all, had baseline seropositivity. Per reports, nearly half of all spike-specific TCRs target regions that are unmutated in variants.

The sequences come from peripheral blood, collected on day 0 of AZD1222 vaccination. The rearrangement uses TRBV28 and TRBJ1-5; D gene uncertain. The clonotype was recovered from an adult in good health. CDR3 amino acids: CASSLGRQPQHF. The CDR3 nucleotides are TGTGCCAGCAGTTTAGGGAGGCAGCCCCAGCATTTT.